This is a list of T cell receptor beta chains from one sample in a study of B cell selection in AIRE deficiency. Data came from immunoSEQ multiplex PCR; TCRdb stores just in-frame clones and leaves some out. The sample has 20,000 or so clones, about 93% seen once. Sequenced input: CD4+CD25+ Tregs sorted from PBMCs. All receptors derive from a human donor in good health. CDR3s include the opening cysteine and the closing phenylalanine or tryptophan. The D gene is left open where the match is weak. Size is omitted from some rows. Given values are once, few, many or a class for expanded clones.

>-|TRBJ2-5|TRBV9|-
CASSEGLGISQTQYF
TGTGCCAGCAGCGAAGGGTTGGGTATCAGCCAGACCCAGTACTTC
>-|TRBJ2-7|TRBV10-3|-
CAIRNRNYEQYF
TGTGCCATCCGTAACAGGAACTACGAGCAGTACTTC
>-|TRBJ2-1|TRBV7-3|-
CASSPLTPYNEQFF
TGTGCCAGCAGCCCCCTGACACCCTACAATGAGCAGTTCTTC
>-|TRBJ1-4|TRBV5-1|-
CASSFQGLGEEKLFF
TGCGCCAGCAGCTTCCAGGGGCTCGGGGAGGAAAAACTGTTTTTT
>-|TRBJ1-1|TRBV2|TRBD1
CASRDRVRSNTEAFF
TGTGCCAGCAGGGACAGGGTACGAAGTAACACTGAAGCTTTCTTT
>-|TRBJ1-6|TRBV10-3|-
CAITGEYNSPLHF
TGTGCCATCACCGGGGAGTATAATTCACCCCTCCACTTT
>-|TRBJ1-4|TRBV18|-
CASSPPPATNEKLFF
TGTGCCAGCTCACCTCCCCCAGCAACTAATGAAAAACTGTTTTTT
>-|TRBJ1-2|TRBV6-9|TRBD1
CASSTIGDRGNGYTF
TGTGCCAGCAGTACGATAGGGGACAGGGGGAATGGCTACACCTTC
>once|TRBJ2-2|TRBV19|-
CASVEGTGELFF
TGTGCCTCAGTAGAGGGGACCGGGGAGCTGTTTTTT
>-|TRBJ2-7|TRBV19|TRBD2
CASSTGLAGAPTYEQYF
TGTGCCAGTAGTACGGGACTAGCGGGGGCACCGACCTACGAGCAGTACTTC
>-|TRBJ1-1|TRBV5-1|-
CASSLDGEAEAFF
TGCGCCAGCAGCTTGGACGGGGAGGCTGAAGCTTTCTTT
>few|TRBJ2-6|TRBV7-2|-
CASSAHRVSGANVLTF
TGTGCCAGCAGCGCGCACAGGGTCTCTGGGGCCAACGTCCTGACTTTC
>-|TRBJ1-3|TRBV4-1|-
CASSQVDMGFLSGNTIYF
TGCGCCAGCAGCCAAGTTGACATGGGGTTCCTCTCTGGAAACACCATATATTTT
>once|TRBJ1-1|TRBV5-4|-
CASSLGGQPEAFF
TGTGCCAGCAGCTTGGGGGGTCAGCCTGAAGCTTTCTTT
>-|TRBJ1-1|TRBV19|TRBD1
CASRWRDRAGTEAFF
TGTGCCAGTAGATGGAGGGACAGGGCCGGCACTGAAGCTTTCTTT
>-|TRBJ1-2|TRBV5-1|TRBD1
CASSIGQGSYGYTF
TGCGCCAGCAGCATAGGACAGGGGAGCTATGGCTACACCTTC
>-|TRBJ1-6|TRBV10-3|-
CAISTGRVDYNSPLHF
TGTGCCATCAGTACCGGGCGGGTTGACTATAATTCACCCCTCCACTTT
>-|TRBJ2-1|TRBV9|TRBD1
CASSVDPGQGLYNEQFF
TGTGCCAGCAGCGTCGATCCTGGACAGGGACTTTACAATGAGCAGTTCTTC
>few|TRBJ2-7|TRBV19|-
CASKPGGSYEQYF
TGTGCCAGTAAACCGGGCGGCTCCTACGAGCAGTACTTC
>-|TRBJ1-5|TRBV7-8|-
CASSWDPNQPQHF
TGTGCCAGCAGCTGGGACCCAAATCAGCCCCAGCATTTT
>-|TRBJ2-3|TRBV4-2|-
CASSQDLSGGTDTQYF
TGTGCCAGCAGCCAAGATTTGAGTGGGGGCACAGATACGCAGTATTTT
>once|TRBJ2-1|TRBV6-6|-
CASSYQGRNNEQFF
TGTGCCAGCAGTTACCAGGGGAGAAACAATGAGCAGTTCTTC
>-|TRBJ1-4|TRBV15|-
CATSNGAPATFEKLFF
TGTGCCACCAGCAACGGGGCCCCCGCTACCTTCGAAAAACTGTTTTTT
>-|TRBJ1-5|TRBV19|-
CASSMVGNQPQHF
TGTGCCAGTAGTATGGTAGGAAATCAGCCCCAGCATTTT
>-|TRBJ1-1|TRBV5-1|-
CASSLSSSYTEAFF
TGCGCCAGCAGCTTGTCGAGCAGCTACACTGAAGCTTTCTTT
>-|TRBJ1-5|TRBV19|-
CASTPEGVQPQHF
TGTGCCAGTACCCCGGAGGGGGTTCAGCCCCAGCATTTT
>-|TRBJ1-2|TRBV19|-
CASSIYRDNYGYTF
TGTGCCAGTAGTATCTACAGGGATAACTATGGCTACACCTTC
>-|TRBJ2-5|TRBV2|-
CASSGQEQETQYF
TGTGCCAGCAGTGGGCAGGAACAAGAGACCCAGTACTTC